This TCR beta chain originates from a study of PD-L1 blockade in urothelial cancer (dated by TCRdb to 2015 to 2018). For the wider study: All patients started therapy at some point between 2014 and 2016 and received atezolizumab 1,200 mg intravenously every 3 weeks. About nine tenths of the roughly 30 patients were males with bladder-origin urothelial cancer, and 18 of 29 reported a prior smoking history. An ECOG performance status of 0 or 1 was recorded for the patients, and 0 to 3 prior chemotherapy regimens had been received by the patients. A median of roughly 1,400 T cells and over 1,000 unique TCRs was obtained from tumor samples, and a median clonality of approximately 0.096 and a median T cell proportion of 0.097 to 0.1 were observed. An exploratory multi-omic analysis was conducted of the somatic, immune and clinical correlates of response to PD-L1 blockade with atezolizumab in urothelial cancer. Pretreatment tumor samples, along with matched peripheral blood serially collected before and after atezolizumab treatment, were subjected to TCR sequencing. Durable clinical benefit was defined as progression-free survival longer than 6 months, and TCR features were also tested against progression-free and overall survival. In the same patients who had TCR sequencing, pretreatment tumors also underwent whole exome sequencing and RNA sequencing. Durable clinical benefit was achieved by nine patients but not by the remaining 20. Approximately 29 patients had pretreatment blood TCR-seq, some 24 had at least one posttreatment blood collection, and some 24 had tumor TCR-seq. Five patients were excluded from tumor TCR analyses because tumors from two patients failed quality control and three patients had no tumor available.

The germline V end is reduced by 3 bases and the J end by 5 bases; junction bases left unmatched: 7. The CDR3 runs 15 residues from the cysteine to the phenylalanine. Just the 45-base CDR3 DNA is kept, in frame starting at base 1. CDR1 and CDR2 were assigned from the germline V gene as WSHSY and SAAADI. The research as a whole found: Tumor samples were FFPE, not collected immediately before treatment, and only one sample per patient was used, possibly missing heterogeneity. At 3 weeks after the start of treatment, tumor-associated TCR clones in peripheral blood had expanded more in patients with durable benefit (n of about 22, p = 0.022). Small sample size (n ≈ 29) and many exploratory analyses mean the results are intended to be hypothesis-generating. The proportion of tumor-infiltrating T lymphocytes was higher in patients with durable benefit (n of about 25, Mann-Whitney p = 0.047).

This clone is regarded as medium-sized (0.01 to 0.1%). Its antigen target is currently unknown. The input lacks base qualities; no much larger clone sits a single base away. The time point tag for this specimen amounts to: pretreatment tumor sample. The cohort included roughly 30 patients with locally advanced or metastatic urothelial carcinoma who were treated at Memorial Sloan Kettering on a trial protocol. Every piece of tumor tissue used for sequencing was obtained before atezolizumab dosing. The Qiagen DNeasy Blood extraction kit was used to purify genomic DNA from total PBMCs and tumor samples. Synthetic TCR analog templates were spiked into each PCR to estimate absolute template abundance from read counts. In FFPE tumors, housekeeping genes were amplified and quantified as a way to estimate usable DNA and compute T cell fraction. Using the immunoSEQ assay, TCRbeta CDR3 regions were amplified from genomic DNA with bias-controlled V and J gene primers. Rearranged TCRbeta segments were sequenced at approximately 20X coverage. As for the original processing: Sequencing errors were corrected by clustering, and CDR3s were annotated against IMGT so that V, D and J genes could be assigned. Downstream analyses used only productive TCRbeta rearrangements and left out out-of-frame or stop-codon sequences. Clonality was calculated as one minus the Shannon entropy normalized by the log of the number of unique productive sequences. Clones differing between time points or between blood and tumor were identified by Fisher's exact test with Benjamini-Hochberg correction at adjusted p below 0.01. What TCRdb holds here is the immuneACCESS table cut down to in-frame rearrangements. Part of the clones is not present; checked against another copy, under half of the missing clones reflect an unresolved V gene, and the others are unexplained. V, J and clone size reflect that table, while D and trimming were determined from the DNA. This sample is represented by just over 35,000 clones; approximately 34% of them were singletons. Clones ranked in the top ten supply about 9.8% of the sample.

The source material was tumor tissue, sampled before atezolizumab (anti-PD-L1) treatment. The sequence derives from a man aged 60 to 75 with urothelial cancer. The V gene is TRBV10-2 and the J gene is TRBJ2-5, and 9 bases in between align with TRBD1. In nucleotides, the sequence is TGCGCCAGCAGTGATGTGGGGACAGGGACGGAGACCCAGTACTTC. Its protein product is CASSDVGTGTETQYF.